This passage covers 4 T cell receptor beta chains from one sample sequenced in a study of blood T cell repertoires in COVID-19. Method: immunoSEQ multiplex PCR; TCRdb's copy keeps in-frame clones and lacks some. The sample yields approximately 120,000 clones, approximately 87% seen once. The material sequenced was peripheral blood. These receptors originate from a woman in her sixties or seventies with acute or convalescent COVID-19.

The genes are TRBV5-1 and TRBJ2-7, with D uncertain. Trimming stripped 0 bases from V and 2 bases from J, with 6 bases between. The CDR3 runs 13 residues. CDR1 is SGHRS and CDR2 is YFSETQ in the germline V gene. CDR3 protein: CASSLEDTYEQYF. For the CDR3, the DNA is TGCGCCAGCAGCTTGGAAGACACCTACGAGCAGTACTTC.

This clone has just a few counts. The genes are TRBV27 and TRBJ1-1; D might be TRBD1 (5 bases). CDR3 length equals 16 residues. Germline CDR1 MNHEY, CDR2 SMNVEV (reference sequence). V dropped 4 bases and J dropped 1 base, with 16 bases sitting between them. The chain's CDR3 is CASSSLEDGGNTEAFF. The CDR3 nucleotides are TGTGCCAGCAGTTCCCTGGAGGACGGGGGGAACACTGAAGCTTTCTTT.

This clone has just one count. V usage is TRBV12-3 or TRBV12-4 and J usage is TRBJ1-5; no clear D. CDR3 length: 13 residues. Trimming shortened V by 3 bases and J by 5 bases, and 8 bases separated the two germline ends. The CDR3 DNA follows: TGTGCCAGCAGTTTGGCCGCTCATCAGCCCCAGCATTTT. This gives the protein CASSLAAHQPQHF.

The chain joins TRBV27 to TRBJ2-7; D might be TRBD2 (6 bases). Germline-derived CDR1 and CDR2 are MNHEY and SMNVEV (reference sequence). The V end was cut by 3 bases, the J end by 2 bases, with 8 bases between. This CDR3 comprises 13 residues. DNA of the CDR3: TGTGCCAGCAGTTTCAGCGGGCCCTACGAGCAGTACTTC. It encodes CASSFSGPYEQYF.